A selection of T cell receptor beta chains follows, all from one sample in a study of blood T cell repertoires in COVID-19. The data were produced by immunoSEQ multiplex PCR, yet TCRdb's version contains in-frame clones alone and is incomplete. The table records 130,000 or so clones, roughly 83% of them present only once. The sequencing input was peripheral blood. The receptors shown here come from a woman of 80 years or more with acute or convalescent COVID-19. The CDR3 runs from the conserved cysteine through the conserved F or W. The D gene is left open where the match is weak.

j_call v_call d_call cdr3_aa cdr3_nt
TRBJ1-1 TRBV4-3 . CASSQLRSSTEAFF TGCGCCAGCAGCCAGCTCAGAAGTTCTACTGAAGCTTTCTTT
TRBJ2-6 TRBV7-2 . CASSLWSGLSGANVLTF TGTGCCAGCAGCTTATGGTCAGGGCTCTCTGGGGCCAACGTCCTGACTTTC
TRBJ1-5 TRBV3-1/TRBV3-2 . CASSQGGNQPQHF TGTGCCAGCAGCCAAGGAGGGAATCAGCCCCAGCATTTT
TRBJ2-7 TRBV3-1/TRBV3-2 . CASSQTGGAYEQYF TGTGCCAGCAGCCAAACAGGGGGGGCCTACGAGCAGTACTTC
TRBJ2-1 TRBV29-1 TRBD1 CSVEAWGQGARLNEQFF TGCAGCGTTGAAGCGTGGGGTCAGGGGGCCCGCCTCAATGAGCAGTTCTTC
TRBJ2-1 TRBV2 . CASSEVSGGEQFF TGTGCCAGCAGTGAAGTGTCCGGAGGAGAGCAGTTCTTC
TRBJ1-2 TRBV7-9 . CASSTGTPSNYGYTF TGTGCCAGCAGCACCGGGACACCCTCTAACTATGGCTACACCTTC
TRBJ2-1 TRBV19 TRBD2 CASSKPSGRGSLNEQFF TGTGCCAGTAGTAAGCCTAGCGGGAGAGGGAGTCTGAATGAGCAGTTCTTC
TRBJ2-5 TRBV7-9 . CASSPPPGEETQYF TGTGCCAGCAGCCCCCCGCCCGGGGAAGAGACCCAGTACTTC
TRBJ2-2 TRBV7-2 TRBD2 CASSLVLLAGRDTGELFF TGTGCCAGCAGCTTAGTATTGCTAGCGGGCCGCGACACCGGGGAGCTGTTTTTT